The rows below give T cell receptor beta chains drawn from one sample of a study of blood T cell repertoires in COVID-19. The table came from immunoSEQ multiplex PCR; TCRdb's copy has only in-frame clones and leaves some out. The profile shows 380,000 or so clones, 80% to 90% of them singletons. The sequencing sample was made of peripheral blood. These receptors were obtained from a middle-aged man with acute or convalescent COVID-19. Both conserved end residues are part of each CDR3. Fields, in order: clone size, J gene, D gene, V gene, CDR3 DNA, CDR3 protein. A D gene is named only where the DNA matches it firmly. Not every row has a clone size; where given, it reads once, few, many or a size class.

clone_size: .; j_call: TRBJ1-1; d_call: TRBD1; v_call: TRBV6-5; cdr3_nt: TGTGCCAGCAGTTACGGACAGGGAACGAATGAAGCTTTCTTT; cdr3_aa: CASSYGQGTNEAFF
clone_size: once; j_call: TRBJ2-7; d_call: .; v_call: TRBV7-2; cdr3_nt: TGTGCCAGCAGCTTACGCCTAACAGGGAGCTCCTACGAGCAGTACTTC; cdr3_aa: CASSLRLTGSSYEQYF
clone_size: .; j_call: TRBJ2-7; d_call: .; v_call: TRBV25-1; cdr3_nt: TGTGCCCCCCGGGGGGAGCAGTACTTC; cdr3_aa: CAPRGEQYF
clone_size: .; j_call: TRBJ1-1; d_call: .; v_call: TRBV9; cdr3_nt: TGTGCCAGCAGCGTAGAGGGGGAGGGGACCGAAGCTTTCTTT; cdr3_aa: CASSVEGEGTEAFF
clone_size: .; j_call: TRBJ2-7; d_call: TRBD2; v_call: TRBV7-6; cdr3_nt: TGTGCCAGCAGCTTAGCGGGGACGGGGGGAACCTACGAGCAGTACTTC; cdr3_aa: CASSLAGTGGTYEQYF
clone_size: .; j_call: TRBJ2-2; d_call: TRBD1; v_call: TRBV19; cdr3_nt: TGTGCCAGTAGTGTGGCAGGGGGCTATGACACCGGGGAGCTGTTTTTT; cdr3_aa: CASSVAGGYDTGELFF
clone_size: .; j_call: TRBJ1-6; d_call: .; v_call: TRBV30; cdr3_nt: TGTGCCTGGAGTGTGGGACTTGGGAATTCACCCCTCCACTTT; cdr3_aa: CAWSVGLGNSPLHF
clone_size: .; j_call: TRBJ1-1; d_call: .; v_call: TRBV9; cdr3_nt: TGTGCCAGCAGCGGATACACGAACACTGAAGCTTTCTTT; cdr3_aa: CASSGYTNTEAFF
clone_size: .; j_call: TRBJ2-3; d_call: TRBD2; v_call: TRBV10-3; cdr3_nt: TGTGCCATCAGGGGGACTAGCACAACGTCGGGGGATACGCAGTATTTT; cdr3_aa: CAIRGTSTTSGDTQYF
clone_size: once; j_call: TRBJ1-3; d_call: .; v_call: TRBV14; cdr3_nt: TGTGCCAGCAGCCAATATGGAAACACCATATATTTT; cdr3_aa: CASSQYGNTIYF
clone_size: .; j_call: TRBJ1-2; d_call: .; v_call: TRBV10-3; cdr3_nt: TGTGCCATCAGTGAGTCCGCAGGGAGGAATGGCTACACCTTC; cdr3_aa: CAISESAGRNGYTF
clone_size: .; j_call: TRBJ2-2; d_call: TRBD1; v_call: TRBV24-1; cdr3_nt: TGTGCCACCAAGGACGGGGGACAGGGGGAGGGCGGGGAGCTGTTTTTT; cdr3_aa: CATKDGGQGEGGELFF
clone_size: .; j_call: TRBJ2-1; d_call: TRBD1; v_call: TRBV7-8; cdr3_nt: TGTGCCAGCAGCTCTATAACAGGGGGGGAGCAGTTCTTC; cdr3_aa: CASSSITGGEQFF
clone_size: once; j_call: TRBJ1-1; d_call: TRBD1; v_call: TRBV6-6; cdr3_nt: TGTGCCAGCAGTCTACCGATACAGGGGGCAAGGGACACTGAAGCTTTCTTT; cdr3_aa: CASSLPIQGARDTEAFF
clone_size: .; j_call: TRBJ2-2; d_call: .; v_call: TRBV7-3; cdr3_nt: TGTGCCTCAAGGGGTAGTTCCGGGGAGCTGTTTTTT; cdr3_aa: CASRGSSGELFF
clone_size: few; j_call: TRBJ1-2; d_call: .; v_call: TRBV6-5; cdr3_nt: TGTGCCAGCACCCCGGGGAGGTTGGGAGGTGGCTACACCTTC; cdr3_aa: CASTPGRLGGGYTF
clone_size: once; j_call: TRBJ1-1; d_call: .; v_call: TRBV5-1; cdr3_nt: TGCGCCAGCAGCCTGACAGGAATGAACACTGAAGCTTTCTTT; cdr3_aa: CASSLTGMNTEAFF
clone_size: .; j_call: TRBJ2-3; d_call: TRBD1; v_call: TRBV11-3; cdr3_nt: TGTGCCAGCAGCCGCAGACAGGGGGTCGCAGATACGCAGTATTTT; cdr3_aa: CASSRRQGVADTQYF
clone_size: .; j_call: TRBJ1-2; d_call: .; v_call: TRBV12-3/TRBV12-4; cdr3_nt: TGTGCCAGCAGTTTAACGGGAGACCTACACTTC; cdr3_aa: CASSLTGDLHF
clone_size: few; j_call: TRBJ2-7; d_call: TRBD1; v_call: TRBV18; cdr3_nt: TGTGCCAGCTCACCGGAGGACAGGCCCTACGAGCAGTACTTC; cdr3_aa: CASSPEDRPYEQYF
clone_size: .; j_call: TRBJ2-7; d_call: .; v_call: TRBV27; cdr3_nt: TGTGCCAGCAGTTGGACCGGGAGCTCCATTTACGAGCAGTACTTC; cdr3_aa: CASSWTGSSIYEQYF
clone_size: .; j_call: TRBJ2-1; d_call: TRBD1; v_call: TRBV7-9; cdr3_nt: TGTGCCAGCAGCTTACCAAGCGGGACAGGGTCCTCCAATGAGCAGTTCTTC; cdr3_aa: CASSLPSGTGSSNEQFF
clone_size: .; j_call: TRBJ1-5; d_call: TRBD1; v_call: TRBV18; cdr3_nt: TGTGCCAGCTCACCCCCCGACAGGGCGGGTCAGCCCCAGCATTTT; cdr3_aa: CASSPPDRAGQPQHF
clone_size: .; j_call: TRBJ1-5; d_call: .; v_call: TRBV27; cdr3_nt: TGTGCCAGCAGTTTTTTGAGGGAGGTCGGCAATCAGCCCCAGCATTTT; cdr3_aa: CASSFLREVGNQPQHF
clone_size: .; j_call: TRBJ1-5; d_call: .; v_call: TRBV7-3; cdr3_nt: TGTGCCAGCAGCTTGACGGGGGGCAGCAATCAGCCCCAGCATTTT; cdr3_aa: CASSLTGGSNQPQHF
clone_size: once; j_call: TRBJ2-5; d_call: TRBD2; v_call: TRBV7-9; cdr3_nt: TGTGCCAGCAGCCCCCCAGCTAGGCGGGAGATTAGGGAGACCCAGTACTTC; cdr3_aa: CASSPPARREIRETQYF
clone_size: .; j_call: TRBJ1-1; d_call: .; v_call: TRBV13; cdr3_nt: TGTGCCAGGTATGAAGCTTTCTTT; cdr3_aa: CARYEAFF
clone_size: few; j_call: TRBJ2-5; d_call: TRBD1; v_call: TRBV11-2; cdr3_nt: TGTGCCAGCAGCTCCCTCGCCCAGACAGGGGAGACCCAGTACTTC; cdr3_aa: CASSSLAQTGETQYF
clone_size: .; j_call: TRBJ2-7; d_call: TRBD2; v_call: TRBV4-1; cdr3_nt: TGCGCCAGCAGCCACTTGTGGCGGAAACTAGCGGGAGTGTATAGCGAGCAGTACTTC; cdr3_aa: CASSHLWRKLAGVYSEQYF